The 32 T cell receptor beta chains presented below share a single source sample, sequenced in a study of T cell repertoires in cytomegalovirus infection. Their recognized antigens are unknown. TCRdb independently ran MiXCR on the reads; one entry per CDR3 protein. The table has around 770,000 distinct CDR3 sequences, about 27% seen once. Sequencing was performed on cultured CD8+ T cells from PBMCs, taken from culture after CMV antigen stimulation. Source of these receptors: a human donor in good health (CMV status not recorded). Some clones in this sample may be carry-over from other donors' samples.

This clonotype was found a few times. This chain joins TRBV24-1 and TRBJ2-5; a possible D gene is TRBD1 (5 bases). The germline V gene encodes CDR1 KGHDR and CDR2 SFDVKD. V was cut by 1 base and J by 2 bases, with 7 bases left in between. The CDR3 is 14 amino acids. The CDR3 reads CATSDFTGQETQYF. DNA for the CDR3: TGTGCCACCAGTGATTTTACAGGTCAAGAGACCCAGTACTTC.

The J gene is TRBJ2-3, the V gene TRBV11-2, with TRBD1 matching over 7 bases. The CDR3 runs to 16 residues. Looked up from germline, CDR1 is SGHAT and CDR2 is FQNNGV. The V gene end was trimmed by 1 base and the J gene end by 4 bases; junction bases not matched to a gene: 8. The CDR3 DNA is TGTGCCAGCAGCTTAGTGGGTCTTGACAGGGCAGATACGCAGTATTTT. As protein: CASSLVGLDRADTQYF.

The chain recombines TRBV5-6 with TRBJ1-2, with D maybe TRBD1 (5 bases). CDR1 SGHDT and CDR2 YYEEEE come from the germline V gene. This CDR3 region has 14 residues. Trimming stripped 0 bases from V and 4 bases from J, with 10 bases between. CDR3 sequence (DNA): TGTGCCAGCAGCTTGGGACAGTATAGCTATGGCTACACCTTC. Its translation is CASSLGQYSYGYTF.

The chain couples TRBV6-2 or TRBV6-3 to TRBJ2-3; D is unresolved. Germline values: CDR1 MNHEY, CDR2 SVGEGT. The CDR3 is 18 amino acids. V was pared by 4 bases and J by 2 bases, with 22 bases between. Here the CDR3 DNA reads TGTGCCAGCAGTTTCCCTCCCTCTGGACGAGACCCCACAGATACGCAGTATTTT. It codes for CASSFPPSGRDPTDTQYF.

CDR3 amino acids: CASSTLGRGAETQYF. The CDR3 DNA sequence: TGTGCCAGCAGTACCCTTGGACGGGGGGCTGAGACCCAGTACTTC. This chain joins TRBV27 and TRBJ2-5, with a tentative D call TRBD2 (7 bases). The ends were cut back, 5 bases at V and 5 bases at J, with 18 bases in the middle. CDR3 length: 15 residues. CDR1 MNHEY and CDR2 SMNVEV come from the germline V gene (reference sequence).

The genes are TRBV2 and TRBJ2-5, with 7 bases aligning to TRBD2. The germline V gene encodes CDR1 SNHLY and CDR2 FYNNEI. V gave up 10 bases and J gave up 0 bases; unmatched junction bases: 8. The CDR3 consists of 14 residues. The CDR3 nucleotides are TGTGCCACACTAGCGAAAAAGTACCAAGAGACCCAGTACTTC. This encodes CATLAKKYQETQYF.

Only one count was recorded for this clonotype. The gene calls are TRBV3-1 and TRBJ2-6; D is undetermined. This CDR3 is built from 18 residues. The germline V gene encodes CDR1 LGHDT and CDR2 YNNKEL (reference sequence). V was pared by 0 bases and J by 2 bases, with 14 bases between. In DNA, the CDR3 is TGTGCCAGCAGCCAAGATCAAGGCTCTGCTACTGGGGCCAACGTCCTGACTTTC. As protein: CASSQDQGSATGANVLTF.

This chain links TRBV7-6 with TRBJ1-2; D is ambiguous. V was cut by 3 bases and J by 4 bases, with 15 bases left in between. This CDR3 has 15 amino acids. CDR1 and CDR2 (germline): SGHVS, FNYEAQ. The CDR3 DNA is TGTGCCAGCAGCTTGGACGGTGTGGGGTTCTATGGCTACACCTTC. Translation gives CASSLDGVGFYGYTF.

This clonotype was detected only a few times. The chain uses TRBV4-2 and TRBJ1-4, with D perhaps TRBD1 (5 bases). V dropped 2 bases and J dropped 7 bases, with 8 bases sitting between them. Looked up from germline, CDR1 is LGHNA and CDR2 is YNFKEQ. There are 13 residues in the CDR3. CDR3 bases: TGTGCCAGCAGCCAATCCGGGGGTGAAAAACTGTTTTTT. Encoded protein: CASSQSGGEKLFF.

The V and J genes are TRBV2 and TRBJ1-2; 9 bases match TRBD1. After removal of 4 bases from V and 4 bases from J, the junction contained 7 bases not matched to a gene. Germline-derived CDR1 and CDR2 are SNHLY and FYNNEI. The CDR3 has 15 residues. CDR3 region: CASSAHRDRVYGYTF. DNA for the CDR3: TGTGCCAGCAGTGCCCACCGGGACAGGGTCTATGGCTACACCTTC. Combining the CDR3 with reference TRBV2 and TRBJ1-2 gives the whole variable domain EPEVTQTPSHQVTQMGQEVILRCVPISNHLYFYWYRQILGQKVEFLVSFYNNEISEKSEIFDDQFSVERPDGSNFTLKIRSTKLEDSAMYFCASSAHRDRVYGYTFGSGTRLTVV.

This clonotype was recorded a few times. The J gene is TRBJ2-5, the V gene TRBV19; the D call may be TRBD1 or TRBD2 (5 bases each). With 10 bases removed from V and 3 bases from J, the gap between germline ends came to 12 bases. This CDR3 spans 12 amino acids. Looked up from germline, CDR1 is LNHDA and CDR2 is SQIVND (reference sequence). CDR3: CAIPGAEETQYF. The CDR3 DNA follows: TGTGCCATACCCGGGGCGGAAGAGACCCAGTACTTC.

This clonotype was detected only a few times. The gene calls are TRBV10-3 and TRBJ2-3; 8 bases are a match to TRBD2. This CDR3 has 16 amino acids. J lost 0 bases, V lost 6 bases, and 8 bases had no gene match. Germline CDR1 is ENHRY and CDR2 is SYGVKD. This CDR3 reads CAIRGLVAGSTDTQYF. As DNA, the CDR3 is TGTGCCATCAGGGGCTTGGTAGCGGGGAGCACAGATACGCAGTATTTT.

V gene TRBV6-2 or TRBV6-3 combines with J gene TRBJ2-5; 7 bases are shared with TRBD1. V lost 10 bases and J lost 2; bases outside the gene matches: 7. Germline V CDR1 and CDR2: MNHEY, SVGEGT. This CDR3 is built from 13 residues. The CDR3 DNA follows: TGTGCCACTAAGCGGACAGGACAAGAGACCCAGTACTTC. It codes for CATKRTGQETQYF.

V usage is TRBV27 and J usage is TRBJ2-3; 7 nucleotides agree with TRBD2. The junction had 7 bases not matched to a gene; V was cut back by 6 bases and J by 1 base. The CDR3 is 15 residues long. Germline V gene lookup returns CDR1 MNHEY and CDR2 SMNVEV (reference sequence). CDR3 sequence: CASSPGTTRTDTQYF. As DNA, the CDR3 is TGTGCCAGCAGCCCCGGGACTACGCGCACAGATACGCAGTATTTT.

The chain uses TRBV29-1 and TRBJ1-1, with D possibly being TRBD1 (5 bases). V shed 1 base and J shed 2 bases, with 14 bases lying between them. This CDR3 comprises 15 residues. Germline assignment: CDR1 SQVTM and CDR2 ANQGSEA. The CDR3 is CSVEVSRVRNTEAFF. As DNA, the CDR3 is TGCAGCGTTGAAGTTTCCAGGGTTAGAAACACTGAAGCTTTCTTT.

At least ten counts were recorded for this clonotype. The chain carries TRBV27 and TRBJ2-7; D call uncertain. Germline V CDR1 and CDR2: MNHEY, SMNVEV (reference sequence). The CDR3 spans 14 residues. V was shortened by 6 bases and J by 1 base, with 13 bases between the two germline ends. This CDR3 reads CASSQVGRSYEQYV. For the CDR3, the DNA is TGTGCCAGCAGCCAAGTGGGCAGATCCTACGAGCAGTACGTC.

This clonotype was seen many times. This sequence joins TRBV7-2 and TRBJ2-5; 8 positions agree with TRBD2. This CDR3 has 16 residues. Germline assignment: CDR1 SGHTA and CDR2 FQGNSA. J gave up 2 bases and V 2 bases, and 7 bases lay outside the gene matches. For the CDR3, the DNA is TGTGCCAGCAGCTTATTCGGGGGGGGCTTACAAGAGACCCAGTACTTC. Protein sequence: CASSLFGGGLQETQYF.

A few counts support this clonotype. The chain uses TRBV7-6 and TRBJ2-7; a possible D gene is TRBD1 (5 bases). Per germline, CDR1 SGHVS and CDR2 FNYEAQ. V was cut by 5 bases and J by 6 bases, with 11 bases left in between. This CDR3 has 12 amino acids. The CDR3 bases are TGTGCCAGCAGCCCACGGCAGGGCGAGCAGTACGTC. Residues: CASSPRQGEQYV.

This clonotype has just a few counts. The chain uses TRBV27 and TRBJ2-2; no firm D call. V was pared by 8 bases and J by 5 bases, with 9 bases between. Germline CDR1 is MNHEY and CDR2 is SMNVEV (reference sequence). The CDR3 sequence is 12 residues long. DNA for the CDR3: TGTGCCAGCGGTTGGCATACCGGGGAGCTGTTTTTT. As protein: CASGWHTGELFF.

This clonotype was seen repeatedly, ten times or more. CDR3 in amino acids: CASSSTTRQGWDYGYTF. DNA of the CDR3: TGTGCCAGCAGCTCGACGACGCGGCAGGGATGGGACTATGGCTACACCTTC. This chain connects TRBV7-6 to TRBJ1-2, with TRBD1 as a possible D gene (5 bases). The germline V gene encodes CDR1 SGHVS and CDR2 FNYEAQ. Trimming took 4 bases from V and 3 from J, leaving 21 bases between them. The CDR3 consists of 17 residues.

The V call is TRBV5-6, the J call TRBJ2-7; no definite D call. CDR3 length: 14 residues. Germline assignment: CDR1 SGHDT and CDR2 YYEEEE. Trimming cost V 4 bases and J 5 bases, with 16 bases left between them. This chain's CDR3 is CASSTNSLWDEQYF. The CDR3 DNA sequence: TGTGCCAGCAGCACGAACAGCCTCTGGGACGAGCAGTACTTC.

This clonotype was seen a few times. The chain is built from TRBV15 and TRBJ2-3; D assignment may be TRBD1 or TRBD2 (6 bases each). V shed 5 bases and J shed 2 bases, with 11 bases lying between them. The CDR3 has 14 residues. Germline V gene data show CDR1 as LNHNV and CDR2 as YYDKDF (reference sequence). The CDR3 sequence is CATSPGANTDTQYF. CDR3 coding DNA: TGTGCCACCAGCCCGGGGGCGAACACAGATACGCAGTATTTT.

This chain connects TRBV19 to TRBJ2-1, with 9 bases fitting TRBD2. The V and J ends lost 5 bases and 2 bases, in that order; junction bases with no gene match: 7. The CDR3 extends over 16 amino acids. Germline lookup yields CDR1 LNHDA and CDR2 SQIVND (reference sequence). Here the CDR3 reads CASSFGTSYTYNEQFF. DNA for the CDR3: TGTGCCAGTAGTTTCGGGACTAGCTATACCTACAATGAGCAGTTCTTC. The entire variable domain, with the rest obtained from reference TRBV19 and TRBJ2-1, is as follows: DGGITQSPKYLFRKEGQNVTLSCEQNLNHDAMYWYRQDPGQGLRLIYYSQIVNDFQKGDIAEGYSVSREKKESFPLTVTSAQKNPTAFYLCASSFGTSYTYNEQFFGPGTRLTVL.

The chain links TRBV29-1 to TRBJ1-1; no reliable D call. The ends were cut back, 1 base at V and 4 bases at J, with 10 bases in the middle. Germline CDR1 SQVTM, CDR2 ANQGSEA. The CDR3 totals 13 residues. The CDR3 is CSVEGGSRTEAFF. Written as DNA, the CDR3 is TGCAGCGTTGAAGGAGGGAGTCGCACTGAAGCTTTCTTT.

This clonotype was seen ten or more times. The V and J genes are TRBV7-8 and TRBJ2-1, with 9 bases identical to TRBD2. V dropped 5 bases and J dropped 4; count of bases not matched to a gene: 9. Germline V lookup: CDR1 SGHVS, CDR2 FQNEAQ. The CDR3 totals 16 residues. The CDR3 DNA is TGTGCCAGCAGCCTCTATCTAGCGGGGACTTACAATGAGCAGTTCTTC. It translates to CASSLYLAGTYNEQFF.

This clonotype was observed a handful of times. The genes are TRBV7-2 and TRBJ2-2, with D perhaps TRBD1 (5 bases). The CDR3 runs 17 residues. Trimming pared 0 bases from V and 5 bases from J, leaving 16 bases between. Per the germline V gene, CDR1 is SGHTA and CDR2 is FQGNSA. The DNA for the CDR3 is TGTGCCAGCAGCTTAGCATTAGGGGTCCCCCCTACCGGGGAGCTGTTTTTT. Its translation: CASSLALGVPPTGELFF.

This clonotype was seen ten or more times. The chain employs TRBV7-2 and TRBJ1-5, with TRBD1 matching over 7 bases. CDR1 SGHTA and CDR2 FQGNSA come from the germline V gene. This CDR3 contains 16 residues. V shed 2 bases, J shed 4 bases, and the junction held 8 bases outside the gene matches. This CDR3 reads CASSLNGGTENQPQHF. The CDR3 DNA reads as TGTGCCAGCAGCTTAAATGGAGGGACAGAGAATCAGCCCCAGCATTTT.

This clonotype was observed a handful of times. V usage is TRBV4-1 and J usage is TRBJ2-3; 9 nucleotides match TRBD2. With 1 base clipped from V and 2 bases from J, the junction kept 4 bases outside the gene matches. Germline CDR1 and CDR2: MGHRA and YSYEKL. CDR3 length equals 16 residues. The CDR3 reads CASSQGRLADTDTQYF. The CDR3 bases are TGCGCCAGCAGCCAAGGGAGACTAGCGGACACAGATACGCAGTATTTT.

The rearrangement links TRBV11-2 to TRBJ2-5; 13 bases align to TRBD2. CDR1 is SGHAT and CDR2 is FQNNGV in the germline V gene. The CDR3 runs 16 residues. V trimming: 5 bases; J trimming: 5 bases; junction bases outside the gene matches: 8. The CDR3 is CASSPLTSGGAETQYF. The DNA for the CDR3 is TGTGCCAGCAGCCCCTTAACTAGCGGGGGGGCGGAGACCCAGTACTTC.

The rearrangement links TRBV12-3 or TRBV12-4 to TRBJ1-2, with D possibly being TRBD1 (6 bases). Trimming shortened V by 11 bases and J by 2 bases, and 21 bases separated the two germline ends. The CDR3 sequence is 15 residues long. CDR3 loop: CASQGDRNANYGYTF. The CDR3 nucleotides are TGTGCCTCCCAGGGCGACAGGAATGCCAACTATGGCTACACCTTC.

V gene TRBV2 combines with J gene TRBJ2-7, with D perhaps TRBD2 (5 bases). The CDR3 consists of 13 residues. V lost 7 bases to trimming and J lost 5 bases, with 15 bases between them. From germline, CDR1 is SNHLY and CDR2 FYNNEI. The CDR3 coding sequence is TGTGCCAGCAAGGACGGTGCGGGCCACGAGCAGTACGTC. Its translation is CASKDGAGHEQYV.

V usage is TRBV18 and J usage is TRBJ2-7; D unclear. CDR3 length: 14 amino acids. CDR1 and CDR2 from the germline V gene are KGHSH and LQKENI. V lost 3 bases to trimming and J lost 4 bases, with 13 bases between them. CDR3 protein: CASSPETPPYEQYF. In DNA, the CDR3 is TGTGCCAGCTCACCGGAGACTCCTCCTTACGAGCAGTACTTC.